This TCR beta chain was observed in a study of technical replicates of blood from a handful of donors. Germline CDR1 SNHLY, CDR2 FYNNEI. CDR3 size: 15 residues. The J segment lost 3 bases and the V segment lost 4 bases, leaving 4 bases of the junction unmatched. The method was immunoSEQ multiplex PCR; TCRdb's version includes in-frame clones alone and lacks a portion of them. The repertoire holds fewer than 15,000 clones, with roughly 94% as singletons. The sequence derives from a human donor in good health. The J gene is TRBJ2-1, the V gene TRBV2; 9 nucleotides agree with TRBD1. The sequenced material came from PBMCs. CDR3 DNA sequence: TGTGCCAGCAGTGCGGCGGGACAGGGCTACAATGAGCAGTTCTTC. Translation gives CASSAAGQGYNEQFF.